This TCR beta chain was sequenced during a study of blood T cell repertoires in COVID-19. For the study at large: Donors in the United States, Italy and Spain gave samples during acute or convalescent COVID-19. T cells, B-cell-depleted T cells, or PBMCs supplied cDNA or gDNA.

The CDR3 has 16 amino acids. V lost 4 bases to trimming and J lost 3 bases; unmatched junction nucleotides: 6. Germline loops: CDR1 MDHEN, CDR2 SYDVKM. The authors' processing: Estimation of nucleated cell counts was performed using reference gene primer amplification. Sequencing used immunoSEQ multiplex PCR; TCRdb keeps in-frame clones, though not all of them. The DNA gave D and trimming, while V, J and clone size come from that table. The data contain about 81,000 clones, 91% of them singletons. The chain employs TRBV28 and TRBJ2-4, with 10 nucleotides matching TRBD1. The clonotype comes from a woman in her fifties or sixties in a cohort sampled during active COVID-19. Sequencing used peripheral blood. The CDR3 DNA reads TGTGCCAGCAGTTCAACCGGGACAGGGGACAAAAACATTCAGTACTTC. It specifies CASSSTGTGDKNIQYF.